The 28 T cell receptor beta chains given below trace back to one sample, sequenced in a study of T cells in Graves' hyperthyroidism and ophthalmopathy. The source material, RNA transcripts, was used to amplify TCR beta CDR3 regions. The HTBI primer set drove a first-round RT-PCR of the TCR CDR3. Each CDR3 protein gets one entry after TCRdb re-called the multiplex PCR reads with MiXCR. The sample comprises 490,000 or so distinct CDR3 sequences, about 22% of which are singletons, and approximately 49% rests with the top ten. Material: blood. The receptor set was obtained from a woman in her 70s with Graves' ophthalmopathy.

This clonotype occurred a few times. The chain carries TRBV7-9 and TRBJ2-1, with 10 bases that match TRBD2. CDR3 length equals 16 residues. Germline assignment: CDR1 SEHNR and CDR2 FQNEAQ (reference sequence). V lost 2 bases to trimming and J lost 2 bases; unmatched junction nucleotides: 3. CDR3 sequence (DNA): TGTGCCAGCAGCTTAAGAGGACTAGCGGCCTACAATGAGCAGTTCTTC. Residues: CASSLRGLAAYNEQFF.

The chain carries TRBV20-1 and TRBJ2-7; 7 bases match TRBD2. Looked up from germline, CDR1 is DFQATT and CDR2 is SNEGSKA (reference sequence). Germline trimming cut 7 bases from V and 5 bases from J; bases unmatched to any gene: 5. The CDR3 loop spans 11 amino acids. The CDR3 bases are TGCAGTGTGGGGGGGGAGGACGAGCAGTACTTC. Translated, it gives CSVGGEDEQYF.

The chain is built from TRBV20-1 and TRBJ2-7; 14 nucleotides line up with TRBD2. Germline V lookup: CDR1 DFQATT, CDR2 SNEGSKA (reference sequence). Germline trimming cut 6 bases from V and 2 bases from J; bases unmatched to any gene: 9. This CDR3 is built from 16 residues. In DNA, the CDR3 is TGCAGTGCACGGGGACTAGCGGGAGTGGGGGCCTACGAGCAGTACTTC. Amino acid sequence: CSARGLAGVGAYEQYF.

The chain joins TRBV2 to TRBJ2-1, with a weak D call TRBD1 (6 bases). The CDR3 runs 15 residues. The V end lost 3 bases, the J end lost 4 bases, and 13 bases lay between the germline ends. Germline V gene sequence: CDR1 SNHLY, CDR2 FYNNEI. CDR3 DNA sequence: TGTGCCAGCAGTGATGTCAGGGGATTTTACAATGAGCAGTTCTTC. Translated, it gives CASSDVRGFYNEQFF.

In this sample, this clonotype turned up many times. CDR3 protein: CASRRRIGEQYF. The DNA for the CDR3 is TGTGCCAGCAGACGCCGGATTGGCGAGCAGTACTTC. The rearrangement joins TRBV28 to TRBJ2-7; no reliable D call. Germline V gives CDR1 MDHEN, CDR2 SYDVKM. Trimming removed 6 bases from V and 6 bases from J, with 12 bases in between. The CDR3 has 12 residues.

The CDR3 DNA follows: TGTGCCAGCAGTTACACCAGCGGGGATTCCTACGAGCAGTACTTC. Translated, it gives CASSYTSGDSYEQYF. V and J are TRBV6-5 and TRBJ2-7; 7 nucleotides line up with TRBD2. V trimming: 2 bases; J trimming: 1 base; junction bases outside the gene matches: 5. The CDR3 loop spans 15 amino acids. The germline V gene encodes CDR1 MNHEY and CDR2 SVGAGI.

This clonotype was observed a handful of times. The V call is TRBV28, the J call TRBJ2-6; no reliable D call. Germline loops: CDR1 MDHEN, CDR2 SYDVKM. CDR3 size: 13 residues. V was clipped by 8 bases and J by 1 base, with 6 bases between them. CDR3 nucleotide sequence: TGTGCCAGCCGGTGGTCTGGGGCCAACGTCCTGACTTTC. Protein: CASRWSGANVLTF.

This clonotype turned up a few times. J is TRBJ1-5 and V is TRBV7-9, with D possibly being TRBD1 (5 bases). CDR1 SEHNR and CDR2 FQNEAQ come from the germline V gene (reference sequence). V was pared by 1 base and J by 6 bases, with 16 bases between. This CDR3 is 16 amino acids long. The CDR3 DNA follows: TGTGCCAGCAGCTTAGATAGGCAGGGAGCCTCTCAGCCCCAGCATTTT. Amino acid sequence: CASSLDRQGASQPQHF.

The chain links TRBV7-9 to TRBJ1-6; 8 bases agree with TRBD1. The CDR3 has 14 residues. V shed 4 bases, J shed 9 bases, and the junction held 5 bases outside the gene matches. Germline V lookup: CDR1 SEHNR, CDR2 FQNEAQ (reference sequence). The CDR3 is CASSWGTGISPLHF. In DNA, the CDR3 is TGTGCCAGCAGCTGGGGGACAGGTATTTCACCCCTCCACTTT.

The chain links TRBV10-3 to TRBJ2-3; the match to TRBD2 covers 10 bases. This CDR3 contains 16 residues. In germline, CDR1 is ENHRY, CDR2 SYGVKD. V was pared by 10 bases and J by 2 bases, with 12 bases of the junction left unmatched. This CDR3 reads CATAGALAGYTDTQYF. CDR3 DNA sequence: TGTGCCACGGCGGGGGCACTAGCGGGATACACAGATACGCAGTATTTT.

There are many counts of this clonotype. The chain joins TRBV12-3 or TRBV12-4 to TRBJ2-2, with D perhaps matching TRBD2 (6 bases). The CDR3 is 14 amino acids. The V and J ends lost 1 base and 5 bases respectively, with 8 bases between them. CDR3 nucleotide sequence: TGTGCCAGCAGTTTAGGTGCGGGGACCGGGGAGCTGTTTTTT. It encodes CASSLGAGTGELFF.

A few counts support this clonotype. The rearrangement links TRBV18 to TRBJ1-2; D uncertain. This CDR3 spans 14 amino acids. Between the trimmed V and J ends, which lost 1 base and 3 bases, there was a span of 9 bases. The germline gives CDR1 KGHSH, CDR2 LQKENI. The CDR3 is CASSPLRQDYGYTF. The DNA for the CDR3 is TGTGCCAGCTCACCACTACGGCAGGACTATGGCTACACCTTC.

On this clonotype itself: A much larger clone sits a single nucleotide away, making a read error possible. The chain links TRBV7-3 to TRBJ2-5; D is possibly TRBD2 (6 bases). CDR3 length: 13 residues. Germline V gene data show CDR1 as SGHTA and CDR2 as FQGTGA. The DNA for the CDR3 is TGTGCCAGCAGCGGGGGGAGCGGAGAGGCCCAGTACTTC. Its protein is CASSGGSGEAQYF.

This clonotype was detected a few times. CDR3 DNA: TGTGCCAGCAGCCAAGGAGACAAGCCTGGCTACAATGAGCAGTTCTTC. Its protein is CASSQGDKPGYNEQFF. The rearrangement links TRBV4-2 to TRBJ2-1; D uncertain. The ends were cut back, 1 base at V and 3 bases at J, with 13 bases in the middle. The CDR3 contains 16 residues. Germline V gene data show CDR1 as LGHNA and CDR2 as YNFKEQ.

This clonotype was seen a few times. This chain links TRBV7-2 with TRBJ2-2; TRBD2 matches at 12 bases. CDR1 and CDR2 (germline): SGHTA, FQGNSA. The CDR3 is 18 residues long. The V and J ends lost 4 bases and 6 bases, in that order; junction bases with no gene match: 12. The CDR3 sequence is CASSSQTWLAGGAGELFF. Here the CDR3 DNA reads TGTGCCAGCAGCTCACAAACATGGCTAGCGGGAGGGGCCGGGGAGCTGTTTTTT.

The CDR3 sequence is CASNGLTSDQPQHF. DNA of the CDR3: TGTGCCAGTAATGGCTTGACATCGGATCAGCCCCAGCATTTT. The V and J genes are TRBV19 and TRBJ1-5; D is ambiguous. The CDR3 has 14 residues. In germline, CDR1 is LNHDA, CDR2 SQIVND (reference sequence). With 7 bases removed from V and 5 bases from J, the gap between germline ends came to 15 bases.

The CDR3 loop reads CASTTGTQPQHF. CDR3 nucleotides: TGTGCCAGTACCACAGGGACCCAACCCCAGCATTTT. The chain employs TRBV19 and TRBJ1-5, with D possibly matching TRBD1 (6 bases). In germline, CDR1 is LNHDA, CDR2 SQIVND (reference sequence). Trimming stripped 7 bases from V and 10 bases from J, with 14 bases between. The CDR3 contains 12 residues.

Note on this clonotype: The junction departs from germline at one end; a sequencing error may be responsible. The V call is TRBV19, the J call TRBJ2-7; D remains ambiguous. This CDR3 has 13 residues. Per the germline V gene, CDR1 is LNHDA and CDR2 is SQIVND (reference sequence). The CDR3 reads CASSIELSDEQYF. The DNA for the CDR3 is TGTGCCAGTAGTATAGAACTCTCCGACGAGCAGTACTTC.

The chain has TRBV11-1 and TRBJ1-2; D might be TRBD1 (5 bases). Germline CDR1 and CDR2: SGHAT and FQDESV (reference sequence). The CDR3 totals 15 residues. The germline V and J ends were trimmed by 6 bases and 0 bases, with 14 bases remaining between them. The CDR3 sequence: CASSTGLSSNYGYTF. In DNA form, the CDR3 reads TGTGCCAGCAGTACGGGACTCTCCTCTAACTATGGCTACACCTTC.

This rearrangement joins TRBV10-3 to TRBJ1-1; TRBD1 matches at 8 bases. Germline CDR1 ENHRY, CDR2 SYGVKD. The CDR3 runs 15 residues. The trim removed 3 bases at V and 4 bases at J, leaving 7 bases unmatched. CDR3 sequence (DNA): TGTGCCATCAGTGAATTCCCAGGACAGGGCACTGAAGCTTTCTTT. Residues: CAISEFPGQGTEAFF.

J is TRBJ2-2 and V is TRBV7-9, with D uncertain. Germline V gene lookup returns CDR1 SEHNR and CDR2 FQNEAQ (reference sequence). The length of the CDR3 is 12 residues. V gave up 3 bases and J gave up 8 bases, with 7 bases separating them. As DNA, the CDR3 is TGTGCCAGCAGCTTTGTAGCTGGGGAGCTGTTTTTT. This sequence encodes CASSFVAGELFF.

This sequence joins TRBV10-2 and TRBJ1-5; TRBD1 might be the D (5 bases). V lost 4 bases to trimming and J lost 4 bases, with 8 bases between them. The CDR3 extends over 13 amino acids. Germline CDR1 and CDR2: WSHSY and SAAADI. In DNA, the CDR3 is TGCGCCAGCAGTGTACAGGATAATCAGCCCCAGCATTTT. As protein: CASSVQDNQPQHF.

This clonotype was detected a few times. This chain links TRBV30 with TRBJ2-3, with 9 bases that match TRBD2. The CDR3 sequence is 16 residues long. Trimming removed 5 bases from V and 2 bases from J; junction bases left unmatched: 11. Germline loops: CDR1 GTSNPN, CDR2 SVGIG (reference sequence). CDR3 bases: TGTGCCTGGTCCCTTCAAGCGGGAGGAAACACAGATACGCAGTATTTT. As protein: CAWSLQAGGNTDTQYF.

The chain has TRBV7-9 and TRBJ2-5; D is undetermined. The germline V and J ends were trimmed by 1 base and 2 bases, with 8 bases remaining between them. Germline CDR1 reads SEHNR; CDR2 reads FQNEAQ (reference sequence). The CDR3 runs to 14 residues. CDR3 loop: CASSLGEFQETQYF. CDR3 in DNA: TGTGCCAGCAGCTTAGGGGAATTTCAAGAGACCCAGTACTTC.

The chain is built from TRBV11-2 and TRBJ1-1; a possible D gene is TRBD1 (6 bases). Germline CDR1 and CDR2: SGHAT and FQNNGV. This CDR3 is built from 13 residues. The V gene lost 4 bases and the J gene lost 2 bases, with 8 bases spanning the gap. This CDR3 is CASSWTVNTEAFF. CDR3 bases: TGTGCCAGCAGCTGGACAGTAAACACTGAAGCTTTCTTT.

CDR3 bases: TGTGCCAGCAGCTTGGTGGCGGCAGACTACAATGAGCAGTTCTTC. Its translation is CASSLVAADYNEQFF. This chain joins TRBV5-6 and TRBJ2-1; D gene unclear. Trimming pared 0 bases from V and 3 bases from J, leaving 10 bases between. The germline CDR1 and CDR2 sequences are SGHDT and YYEEEE. The CDR3 covers 15 residues.

This clonotype was detected only a few times. The genes are TRBV7-9 and TRBJ2-1; D call uncertain. Trimming pared 5 bases from V and 0 bases from J, leaving 11 bases between. Germline V gene sequence: CDR1 SEHNR, CDR2 FQNEAQ (reference sequence). This CDR3 has 15 amino acids. The CDR3 sequence is CASSPETSSYNEQFF. CDR3 nucleotides: TGTGCCAGCAGCCCCGAGACGAGCTCCTACAATGAGCAGTTCTTC.

The rearrangement uses TRBV10-3 and TRBJ2-5; D gene uncertain. The CDR3 spans 13 residues. V gave up 0 bases and J gave up 5 bases, with 7 bases separating them. Per the germline V gene, CDR1 is ENHRY and CDR2 is SYGVKD. The CDR3 sequence is CAISESVGETQYF. In DNA, the CDR3 is TGTGCCATCAGTGAGTCGGTGGGGGAGACCCAGTACTTC.